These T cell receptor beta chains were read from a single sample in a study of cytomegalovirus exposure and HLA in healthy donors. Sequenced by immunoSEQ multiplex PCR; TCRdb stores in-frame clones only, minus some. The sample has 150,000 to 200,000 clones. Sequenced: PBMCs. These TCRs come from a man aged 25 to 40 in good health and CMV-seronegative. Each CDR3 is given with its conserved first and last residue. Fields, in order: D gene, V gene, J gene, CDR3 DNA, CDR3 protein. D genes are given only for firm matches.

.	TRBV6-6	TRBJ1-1	TGTGCCAGCAGTTACGCCCTAGGTGCGGGGGGCACTGAAGCTTTCTTT	CASSYALGAGGTEAFF
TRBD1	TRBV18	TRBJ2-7	TGTGCCAGCTCACCGGACAGGGAGGTCGAGCAGTACTTC	CASSPDREVEQYF
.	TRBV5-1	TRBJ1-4	TGCGCCAGCAGCTTGGCCAGCAGCGCAACTAATGAAAAACTGTTTTTT	CASSLASSATNEKLFF
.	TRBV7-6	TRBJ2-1	TGTGCCAGCAGCTGGGGCGGTGGAACCTCCTACAATGAGCAGTTCTTC	CASSWGGGTSYNEQFF
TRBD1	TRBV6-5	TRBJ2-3	TGTGCCAGCAGTTACAGGGACAGCCGCACAGATACGCAGTATTTT	CASSYRDSRTDTQYF
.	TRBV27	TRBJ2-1	TGTGCCAGCAGTTTTAACAGTTACAATGAGCAGTTCTTC	CASSFNSYNEQFF
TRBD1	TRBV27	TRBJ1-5	TGTGCCAGCAGTCCCACAGGGGGTCATCAGCCCCAGCATTTT	CASSPTGGHQPQHF
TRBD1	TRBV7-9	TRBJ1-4	TGTGCCAGCAGCTTGGCCGGGACAGGGGGCATAGTAACTAATGAAAAACTGTTTTTT	CASSLAGTGGIVTNEKLFF
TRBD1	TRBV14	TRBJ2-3	TGTGCCAGCAGCCAATTAGGACAGGGATGGGCAGATACGCAGTATTTT	CASSQLGQGWADTQYF
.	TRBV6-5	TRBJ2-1	TGTGCCAGCAGTAGGACAGACTACAATGAGCAGTTCTTC	CASSRTDYNEQFF
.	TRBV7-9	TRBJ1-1	TGTGCCAGCAGGGAAATGGGTGGGATGGGGGGGACTGAAGCTTTCTTT	CASREMGGMGGTEAFF
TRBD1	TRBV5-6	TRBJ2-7	TGTGCCAGCAGCCCGGACAGGGCAGTAAGGCTCGGCGAGCAGTACTTC	CASSPDRAVRLGEQYF
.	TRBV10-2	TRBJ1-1	TGCGCCAGCAGTGTTTCAGGGGTGTTGGCTGAAGCTTTCTTT	CASSVSGVLAEAFF
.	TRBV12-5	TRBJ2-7	TGTGCTAGTGGTTTGGTACAGGAACGCGAGCAGTACTTC	CASGLVQEREQYF
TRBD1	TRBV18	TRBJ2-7	TGTGCCAGCTCACCACGGACAGGGGGCTCCTACGAGCAGTACTTC	CASSPRTGGSYEQYF
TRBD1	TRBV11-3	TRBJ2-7	TGTGCCAGCAGCTTATTTCCAGGGGGCACCTACGAGCAGTACTTC	CASSLFPGGTYEQYF
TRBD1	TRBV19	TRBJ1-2	TGTGCCAGTAGTATTCCCGGGACAGGGGGAGATGGCTACACCTTC	CASSIPGTGGDGYTF
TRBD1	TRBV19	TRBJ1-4	TGTGCCAGTAGTAGGACAGGGGACGCAACTAATGAAAAACTGTTTTTT	CASSRTGDATNEKLFF
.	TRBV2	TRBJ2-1	TGTGCCAGCAGTGAAGCGCCAAGGGGCGGCAATGAGCAGTTCTTC	CASSEAPRGGNEQFF
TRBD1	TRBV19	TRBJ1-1	TGTGCCAGTAGCCTGGGACAGGGAGAAACTGAAGCTTTCTTT	CASSLGQGETEAFF
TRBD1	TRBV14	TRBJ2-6	TGTGCCAGCAGTCTTACAGGGGCAGGGGCCAACGTCCTGACTTTC	CASSLTGAGANVLTF
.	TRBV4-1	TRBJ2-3	TGCGCCAGCAGCCAAGATTATGGTAGATCTTCAGATACGCAGTATTTT	CASSQDYGRSSDTQYF
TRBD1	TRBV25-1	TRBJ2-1	TGTGCCAGCAGTGCCCCCCGGACAGGGTCCTACAATGAGCAGTTCTTC	CASSAPRTGSYNEQFF
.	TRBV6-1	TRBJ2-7	TGTGCCAGCAGCGAACCCCCCCGGCAGTACTTC	CASSEPPRQYF
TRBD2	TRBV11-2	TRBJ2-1	TGTGCCAGCAGCTTAGATGTAGGTCTAGCGGGACCAATCAATGAGCAGTTCTTC	CASSLDVGLAGPINEQFF
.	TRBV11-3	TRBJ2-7	TGTGCCAGCAGCTTAGGAGGCGCGCTAGGATTTGGGGAGCAGTACTTC	CASSLGGALGFGEQYF
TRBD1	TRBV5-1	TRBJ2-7	TGCGCCAGCAGCGGGTCGACAGGGTGGGGCGAGCAGTACTTC	CASSGSTGWGEQYF
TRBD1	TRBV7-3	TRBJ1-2	TGTGCCAGCAGCTTCCGACAGGGTTCCGGCTACACCTTC	CASSFRQGSGYTF
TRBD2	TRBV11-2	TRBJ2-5	TGTGCCAGCAGGGACGGGGGGGCAGACCTGGAGACCCAGTACTTC	CASRDGGADLETQYF
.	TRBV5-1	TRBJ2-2	TGCGCCAGCAGCTTGGCCGACACCGGGGAGCTGTTTTTT	CASSLADTGELFF
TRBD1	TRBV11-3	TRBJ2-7	TGTGCCAGCAGCTTTTGGACAGGGTTTGCGTACGAGCAGTACTTC	CASSFWTGFAYEQYF
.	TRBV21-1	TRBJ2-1	TGTGCCAGCAGCAACCCATCCCGCGAGAATGAGCAGTTCTTC	CASSNPSRENEQFF